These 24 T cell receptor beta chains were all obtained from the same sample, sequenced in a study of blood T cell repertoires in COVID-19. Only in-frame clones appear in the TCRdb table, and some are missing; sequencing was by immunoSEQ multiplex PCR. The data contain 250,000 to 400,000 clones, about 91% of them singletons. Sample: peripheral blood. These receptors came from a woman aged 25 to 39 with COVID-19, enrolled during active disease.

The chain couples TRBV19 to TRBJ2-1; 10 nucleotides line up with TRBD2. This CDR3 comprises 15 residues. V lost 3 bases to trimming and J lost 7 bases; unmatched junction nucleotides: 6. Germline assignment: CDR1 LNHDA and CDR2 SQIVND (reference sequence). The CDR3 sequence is CASSITAGGRNEQFF. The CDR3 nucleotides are TGTGCCAGTAGTATTACAGCGGGGGGGCGGAATGAGCAGTTCTTC. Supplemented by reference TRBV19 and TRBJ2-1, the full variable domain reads DGGITQSPKYLFRKEGQNVTLSCEQNLNHDAMYWYRQDPGQGLRLIYYSQIVNDFQKGDIAEGYSVSREKKESFPLTVTSAQKNPTAFYLCASSITAGGRNEQFFGPGTRLTVL.

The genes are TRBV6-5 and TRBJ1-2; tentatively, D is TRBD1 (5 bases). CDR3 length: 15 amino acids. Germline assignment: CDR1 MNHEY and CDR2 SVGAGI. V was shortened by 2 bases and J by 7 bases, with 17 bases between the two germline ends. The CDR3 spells CASSYTRGNLSGYTF. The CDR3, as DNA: TGTGCCAGCAGTTACACAAGGGGTAATTTGAGTGGCTACACCTTC.

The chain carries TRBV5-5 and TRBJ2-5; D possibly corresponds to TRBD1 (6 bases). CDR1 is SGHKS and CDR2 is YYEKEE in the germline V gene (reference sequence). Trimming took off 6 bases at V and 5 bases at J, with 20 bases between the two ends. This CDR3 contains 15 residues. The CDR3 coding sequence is TGTGCCAGCACTCCCTCAGGCTGGGGGCCGGAGACCCAGTACTTC. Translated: CASTPSGWGPETQYF.

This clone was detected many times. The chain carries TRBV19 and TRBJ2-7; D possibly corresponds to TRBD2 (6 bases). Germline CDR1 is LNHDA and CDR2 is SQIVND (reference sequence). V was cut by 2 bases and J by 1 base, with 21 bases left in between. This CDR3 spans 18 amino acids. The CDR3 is CASSIQILAGIPSYEQYV. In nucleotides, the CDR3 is TGTGCCAGTAGTATACAAATTTTGGCGGGGATACCTTCCTACGAGCAGTACGTC.

The DNA of the CDR3 is TGTGCCAGCAGTGTTGCGAGTGAAGCTTTCTTT. It codes for CASSVASEAFF. The chain joins TRBV2 to TRBJ1-1, with D unclear. The CDR3 runs 11 residues. Trimming shortened V by 4 bases and J by 7 bases, and 7 bases separated the two germline ends. Germline V CDR1 and CDR2: SNHLY, FYNNEI.

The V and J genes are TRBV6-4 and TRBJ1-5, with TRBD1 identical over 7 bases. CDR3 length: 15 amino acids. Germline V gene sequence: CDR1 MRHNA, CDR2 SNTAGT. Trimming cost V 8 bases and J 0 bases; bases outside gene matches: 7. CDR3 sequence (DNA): TGTGCCAGCGACAGGGTGGGGTATAGCAATCAGCCCCAGCATTTT. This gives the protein CASDRVGYSNQPQHF.

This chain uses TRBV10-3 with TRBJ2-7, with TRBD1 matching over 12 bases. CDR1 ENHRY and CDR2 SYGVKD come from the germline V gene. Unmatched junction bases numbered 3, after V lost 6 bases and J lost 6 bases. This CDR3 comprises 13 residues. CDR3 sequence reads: CAISRDRGREQYV. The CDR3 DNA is TGTGCCATCAGCCGGGACAGGGGGCGCGAGCAGTACGTC.

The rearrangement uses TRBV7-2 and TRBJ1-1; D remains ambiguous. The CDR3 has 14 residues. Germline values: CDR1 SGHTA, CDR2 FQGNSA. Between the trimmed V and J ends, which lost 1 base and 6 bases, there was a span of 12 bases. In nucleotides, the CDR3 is TGTGCCAGCAGCTTAGACTTTGTTTTCCCTGAAGCTTTCTTT. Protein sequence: CASSLDFVFPEAFF.

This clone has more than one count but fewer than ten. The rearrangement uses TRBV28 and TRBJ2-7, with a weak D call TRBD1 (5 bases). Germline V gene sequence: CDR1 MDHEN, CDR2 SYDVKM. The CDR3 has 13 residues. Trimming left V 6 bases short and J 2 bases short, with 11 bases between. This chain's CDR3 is CASSATAPYEQYV. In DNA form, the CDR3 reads TGTGCCAGCAGCGCGACAGCACCCTACGAGCAGTACGTC.

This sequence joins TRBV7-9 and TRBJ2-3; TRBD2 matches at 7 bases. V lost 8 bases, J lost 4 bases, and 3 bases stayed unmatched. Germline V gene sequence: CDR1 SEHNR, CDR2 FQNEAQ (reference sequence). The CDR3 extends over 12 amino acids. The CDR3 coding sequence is TGTGCCAGCGGGGCGGGGGCAGATACGCAGTATTTT. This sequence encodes CASGAGADTQYF.

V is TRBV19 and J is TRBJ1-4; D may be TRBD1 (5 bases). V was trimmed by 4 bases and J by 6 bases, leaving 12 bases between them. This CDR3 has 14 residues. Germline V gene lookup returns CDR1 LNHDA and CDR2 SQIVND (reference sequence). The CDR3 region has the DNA TGTGCCAGTAGTAGCGACAGATGGGATGAAAAACTGTTTTTT. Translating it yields CASSSDRWDEKLFF.

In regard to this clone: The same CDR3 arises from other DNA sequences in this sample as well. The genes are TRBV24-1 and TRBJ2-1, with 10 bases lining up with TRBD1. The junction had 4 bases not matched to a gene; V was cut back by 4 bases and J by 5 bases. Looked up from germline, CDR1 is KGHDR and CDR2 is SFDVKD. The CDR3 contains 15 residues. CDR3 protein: CATSDPGQGNNEQFF. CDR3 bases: TGTGCCACCAGTGACCCGGGACAGGGGAACAATGAGCAGTTCTTC.

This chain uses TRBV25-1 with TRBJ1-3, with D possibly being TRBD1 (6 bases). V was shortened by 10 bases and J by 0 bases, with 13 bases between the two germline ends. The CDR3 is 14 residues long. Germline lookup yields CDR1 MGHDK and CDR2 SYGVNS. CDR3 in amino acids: CATRDIGSGNTIYF. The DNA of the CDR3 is TGTGCCACCCGGGACATCGGCTCTGGAAACACCATATATTTT.

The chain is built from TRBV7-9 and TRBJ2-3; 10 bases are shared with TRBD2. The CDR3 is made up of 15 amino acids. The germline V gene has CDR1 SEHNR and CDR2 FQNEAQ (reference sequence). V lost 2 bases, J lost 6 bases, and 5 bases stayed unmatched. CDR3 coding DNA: TGTGCCAGCAGCTTACCGAGCGGGGGGGCCGATACGCAGTATTTT. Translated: CASSLPSGGADTQYF.

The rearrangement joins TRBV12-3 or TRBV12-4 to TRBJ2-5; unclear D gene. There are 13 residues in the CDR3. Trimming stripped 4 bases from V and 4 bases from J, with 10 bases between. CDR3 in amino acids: CASSSLYAETQYF. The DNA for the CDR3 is TGTGCCAGCAGTTCCCTCTATGCAGAGACCCAGTACTTC.

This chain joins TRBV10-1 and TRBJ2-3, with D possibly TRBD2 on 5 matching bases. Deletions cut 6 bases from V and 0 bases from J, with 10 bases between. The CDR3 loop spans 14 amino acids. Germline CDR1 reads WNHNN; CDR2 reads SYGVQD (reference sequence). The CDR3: CASRASGSTDTQYF. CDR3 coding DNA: TGCGCCAGCAGGGCCAGCGGTAGCACAGATACGCAGTATTTT.

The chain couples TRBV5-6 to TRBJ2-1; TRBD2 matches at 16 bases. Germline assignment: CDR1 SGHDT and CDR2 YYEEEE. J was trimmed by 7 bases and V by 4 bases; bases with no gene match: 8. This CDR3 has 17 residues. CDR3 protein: CASSRPGLAGGPNEQFF. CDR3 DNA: TGTGCCAGCAGCCGTCCGGGACTAGCGGGGGGGCCAAATGAGCAGTTCTTC.

The CDR3 region is CASSVGLAGSYEQYF. The CDR3 DNA reads TGTGCCAGCAGCGTAGGGTTAGCGGGGTCCTACGAGCAGTACTTC. The chain employs TRBV9 and TRBJ2-7; TRBD2 matches 8 bases. The germline V gene encodes CDR1 SGDLS and CDR2 YYNGEE. V gave up 0 bases and J gave up 1 base; unmatched junction bases: 3. The CDR3 length is 15 residues. Together with reference TRBV9 and TRBJ2-7, the CDR3 gives the full variable domain: DSGVTQTPKHLITATGQRVTLRCSPRSGDLSVYWYQQSLDQGLQFLIQYYNGEERAKGNILERFSAQQFPDLHSELNLSSLELGDSALYFCASSVGLAGSYEQYFGPGTRLTVT.

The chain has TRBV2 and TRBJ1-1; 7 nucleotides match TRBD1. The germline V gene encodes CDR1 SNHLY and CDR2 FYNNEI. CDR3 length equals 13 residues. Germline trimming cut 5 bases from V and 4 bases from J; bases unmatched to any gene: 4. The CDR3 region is CASSSQGGTEAFF. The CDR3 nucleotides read TGTGCCAGCAGTTCTCAGGGGGGCACTGAAGCTTTCTTT.

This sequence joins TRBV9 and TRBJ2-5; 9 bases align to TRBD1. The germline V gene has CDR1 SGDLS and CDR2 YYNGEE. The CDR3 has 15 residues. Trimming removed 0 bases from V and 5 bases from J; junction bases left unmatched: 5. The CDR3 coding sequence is TGTGCCAGCAGCGTAGGTGGGACAGGGCGGGAGACCCAGTACTTC. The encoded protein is CASSVGGTGRETQYF.

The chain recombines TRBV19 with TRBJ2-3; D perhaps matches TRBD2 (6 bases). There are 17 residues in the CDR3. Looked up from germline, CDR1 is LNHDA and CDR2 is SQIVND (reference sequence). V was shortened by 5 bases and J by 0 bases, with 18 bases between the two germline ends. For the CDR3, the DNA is TGTGCCAGTAGTCCGCCCCCGCATGCGGGGAGCACAGATACGCAGTATTTT. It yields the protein CASSPPPHAGSTDTQYF. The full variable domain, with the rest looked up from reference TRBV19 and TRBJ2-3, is DGGITQSPKYLFRKEGQNVTLSCEQNLNHDAMYWYRQDPGQGLRLIYYSQIVNDFQKGDIAEGYSVSREKKESFPLTVTSAQKNPTAFYLCASSPPPHAGSTDTQYFGPGTRLTVL.

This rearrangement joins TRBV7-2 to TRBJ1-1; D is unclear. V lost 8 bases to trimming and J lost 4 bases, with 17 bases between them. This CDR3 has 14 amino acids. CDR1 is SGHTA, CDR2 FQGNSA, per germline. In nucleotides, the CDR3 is TGTGCCAGCCAGGTGACCGGCGTTGGCACTGAAGCTTTCTTT. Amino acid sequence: CASQVTGVGTEAFF.

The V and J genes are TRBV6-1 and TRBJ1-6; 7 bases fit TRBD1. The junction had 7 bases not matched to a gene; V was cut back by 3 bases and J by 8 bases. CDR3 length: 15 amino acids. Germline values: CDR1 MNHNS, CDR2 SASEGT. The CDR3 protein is CASSEYRGRDSPLHF. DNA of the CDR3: TGTGCCAGCAGTGAGTACAGGGGAAGGGATTCACCCCTCCACTTT.

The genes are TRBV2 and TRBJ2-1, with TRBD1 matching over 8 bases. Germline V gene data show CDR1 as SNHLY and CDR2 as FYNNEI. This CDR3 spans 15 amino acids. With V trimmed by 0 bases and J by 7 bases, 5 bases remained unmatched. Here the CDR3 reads CASSEARTGHNEQFF. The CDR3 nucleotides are TGTGCCAGCAGTGAAGCCAGGACAGGGCATAATGAGCAGTTCTTC.